This TCR beta chain comes out of a study of OX40 agonist ivuxolimab in advanced cancers. Study background: At 0.01 to 10 mg/kg, ivuxolimab was administered intravenously to patients every 2 weeks.

This clone was detected a few times. The antigen is unknown. Other DNA sequences from this sample encode an identical CDR3 as well. Sequencing used immunoSEQ multiplex PCR; TCRdb keeps in-frame clones, though not all of them. The sample records fewer than 90,000 clones, 85% being singletons. Notes on the study in general: More expanded clones were found, on average, in CD8+ than in CD4+ T cells.

The receptor's source is an adult with an advanced solid tumor such as melanoma, head and neck, liver or kidney cancer. Sequencing was performed on CD4+ or CD8+ T cells sorted from blood, taken in a trial of the OX40 agonist ivuxolimab.

The CDR3 loop is CASSGPVGGEAFF. The DNA for the CDR3 is TGTGCCAGCAGTGGTCCCGTGGGCGGGGAAGCTTTCTTT. V usage is TRBV25-1 and J usage is TRBJ1-1; D is ambiguous. Trimming stripped 4 bases from V and 8 bases from J, with 14 bases between. Germline CDR1 reads MGHDK; CDR2 reads SYGVNS. The CDR3 extends over 13 amino acids.